Listed below are T cell receptor beta chains from one sample, sequenced in a study of blood T cells in healthy people across ages. TCRdb re-called the 5' RACE reads through MiXCR, storing one row per CDR3 protein. The profile covers about 640,000 distinct CDR3 sequences, with about 28% appearing a single time and around a sixth taken by the ten largest. The sequenced sample consisted of blood. These receptors were taken from an elderly woman in good health. The CDR3 runs from the conserved cysteine through the conserved F or W. The D gene is left open where the match is weak. Clone size, where shown, is once, few, many, or a class for clones that have expanded.

size: .
V: TRBV6-6
J: TRBJ1-2
D: TRBD1
DNA: TGTGCCAGCTCCTACCAGGGGGACGGCTACACCTTC
CDR3: CASSYQGDGYTF

size: many
V: TRBV4-2
J: TRBJ2-3
D: TRBD2
DNA: TGTGCCAGCAGCCAAGATCTCGGCGGGGGGCGCGCTAGCACAGATACGCAGTATTTT
CDR3: CASSQDLGGGRASTDTQYF

size: many
V: TRBV5-5
J: TRBJ2-7
D: .
DNA: TGTGCCAGCAGCGAGATGCGGGGACGTGGGTACGAGCAGTACTTC
CDR3: CASSEMRGRGYEQYF

size: .
V: TRBV29-1
J: TRBJ2-4
D: TRBD2
DNA: TGCAGCGTTGGCTCGGGGGGGGAGCAGTACTTC
CDR3: CSVGSGGEQYF

size: many
V: TRBV27
J: TRBJ2-3
D: TRBD2
DNA: TGTGCCAGCAGTCTGGGACTAGCGGGGGGGCATGACCCAGATACGCAGTATTTT
CDR3: CASSLGLAGGHDPDTQYF

size: few
V: TRBV14
J: TRBJ2-3
D: .
DNA: TGTGCCAGCAGCCAAGTCAGGGTCCAGCATCCTAGCACAGATACGCAGTATTTT
CDR3: CASSQVRVQHPSTDTQYF

size: few
V: TRBV12-3/TRBV12-4
J: TRBJ1-2
D: .
DNA: TGTGCCAGCAGTTCTAGCAGCCCTCCCTATGGCTACACCTTC
CDR3: CASSSSSPPYGYTF

size: .
V: TRBV7-9
J: TRBJ1-2
D: TRBD1
DNA: TGTGCCAGCAGTTTTCAGGGGGCGATTAACTATGGCTACACCTTC
CDR3: CASSFQGAINYGYTF

size: many
V: TRBV20-1
J: TRBJ2-7
D: .
DNA: TGCAGTGCCCTCCGGGACGGGACCTACGAGCAGTACTTC
CDR3: CSALRDGTYEQYF

size: .
V: TRBV11-2
J: TRBJ1-6
D: TRBD1
DNA: TGTGTCAGCAGCTTAAACAGGGGAGATTCACCCCTCCACTTT
CDR3: CVSSLNRGDSPLHF